What follows is one T cell receptor beta chain and its context. The data derive from a study of blood T cell repertoires in COVID-19. Profiled with immunoSEQ multiplex PCR; TCRdb holds only in-frame clones, not every one. The sample includes about 140,000 clones, 84% seen only once; the top ten take approximately 1.6%. The CDR3 has 13 amino acids. Trimming pared 3 bases from V and 6 bases from J, leaving 6 bases between. Germline lookup yields CDR1 SGHAT and CDR2 FQNNGV. The chain links TRBV11-2 to TRBJ1-6; D is unclear. Sequencing was performed on PBMCs or T cells enriched from blood (not recorded which). The clonotype comes from a woman between 18 and 30 years old who had been exposed to COVID-19. CDR3 nucleotide sequence: TGTGCCAGCAGCTTGGGCAGTAATTCACCCCTCCACTTT. Encoded protein: CASSLGSNSPLHF.